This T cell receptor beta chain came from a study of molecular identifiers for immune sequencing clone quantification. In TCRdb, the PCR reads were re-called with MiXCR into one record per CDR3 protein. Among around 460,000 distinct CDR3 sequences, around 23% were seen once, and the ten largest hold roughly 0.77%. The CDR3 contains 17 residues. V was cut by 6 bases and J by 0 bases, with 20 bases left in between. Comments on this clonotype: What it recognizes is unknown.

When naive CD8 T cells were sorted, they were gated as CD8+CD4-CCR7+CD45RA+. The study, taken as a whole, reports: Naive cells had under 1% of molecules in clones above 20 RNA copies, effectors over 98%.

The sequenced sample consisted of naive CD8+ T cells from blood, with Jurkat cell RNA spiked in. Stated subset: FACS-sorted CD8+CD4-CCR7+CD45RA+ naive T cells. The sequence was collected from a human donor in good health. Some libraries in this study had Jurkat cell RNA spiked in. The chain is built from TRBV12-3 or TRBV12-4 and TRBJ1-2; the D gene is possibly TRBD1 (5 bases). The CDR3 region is CASSGTVLGPANYGYTF. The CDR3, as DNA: TGTGCCAGCAGCGGGACGGTTCTCGGGCCGGCTAACTATGGCTACACCTTC.